The T cell receptor (beta chain) described here comes from a study of identical twins. Study-level points and caveats: Compared with unrelated sharing, twin-shared out-of-frame alpha sequences had more low-probability sequences. Possibly, invariant MAIT and iNKT cells partly confounded zero-insertion analyses. Whereas memory repertoires showed no such difference, abundant cord blood beta clonotypes carried fewer insertions.

TCRdb re-called the 5' RACE reads through MiXCR, storing one row per CDR3 protein. Here the sample spans 1.5 million to 2 million distinct CDR3 sequences, 32% being singletons. CDR1 and CDR2 (germline): MDHEN, SYDVKM. Trimming shortened V by 3 bases and J by 0 bases, and 9 bases separated the two germline ends. The CDR3 totals 14 residues. This clonotype was observed a handful of times. Its target is unknown. This chain joins TRBV28 and TRBJ2-7; the D gene is possibly TRBD1 (5 bases). This receptor was obtained from a newborn girl in good health. Sequences were obtained from cord blood. The CDR3 DNA sequence: TGTGCCAGCAGTTTCGTTGGGGCCTCCTACGAGCAGTACTTC. Protein sequence: CASSFVGASYEQYF.